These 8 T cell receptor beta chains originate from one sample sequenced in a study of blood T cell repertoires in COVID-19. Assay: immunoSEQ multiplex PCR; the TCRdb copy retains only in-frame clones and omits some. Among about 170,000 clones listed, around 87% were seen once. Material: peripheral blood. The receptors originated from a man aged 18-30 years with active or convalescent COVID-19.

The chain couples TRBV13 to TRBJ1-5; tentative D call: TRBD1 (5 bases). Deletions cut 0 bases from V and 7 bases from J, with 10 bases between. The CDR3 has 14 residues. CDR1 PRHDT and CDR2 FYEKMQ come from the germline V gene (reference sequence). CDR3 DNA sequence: TGTGCCAGCAGCTTAGGCAGGGTCGGCCAGCCCCAGCATTTT. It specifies CASSLGRVGQPQHF.

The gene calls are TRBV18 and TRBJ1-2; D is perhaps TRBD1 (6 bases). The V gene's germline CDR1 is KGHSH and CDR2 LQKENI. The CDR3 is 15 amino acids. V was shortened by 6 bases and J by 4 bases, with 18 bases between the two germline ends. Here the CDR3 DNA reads TGTGCCAGCTCGCGAGGGGGAGATATGGCCTATGGCTACACCTTC. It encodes CASSRGGDMAYGYTF. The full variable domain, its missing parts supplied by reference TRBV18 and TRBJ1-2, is NAGVMQNPRHLVRRRGQEARLRCSPMKGHSHVYWYRQLPEEGLKFMVYLQKENIIDESGMPKERFSAEFPKEGPSILRIQQVVRGDSAAYFCASSRGGDMAYGYTFGSGTRLTVV.

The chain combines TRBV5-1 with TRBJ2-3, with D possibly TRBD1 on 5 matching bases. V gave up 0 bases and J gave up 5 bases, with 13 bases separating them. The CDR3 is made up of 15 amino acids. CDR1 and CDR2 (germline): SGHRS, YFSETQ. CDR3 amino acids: CASSLESGSKDTQYF. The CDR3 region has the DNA TGCGCCAGCAGCTTGGAATCAGGGTCGAAAGATACGCAGTATTTT.

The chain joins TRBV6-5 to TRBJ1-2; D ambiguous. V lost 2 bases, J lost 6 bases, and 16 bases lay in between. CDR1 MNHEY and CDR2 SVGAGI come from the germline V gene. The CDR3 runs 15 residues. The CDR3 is CASSYADRVWDGYTF. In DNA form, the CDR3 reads TGTGCCAGCAGTTACGCCGATCGGGTGTGGGATGGCTACACCTTC.

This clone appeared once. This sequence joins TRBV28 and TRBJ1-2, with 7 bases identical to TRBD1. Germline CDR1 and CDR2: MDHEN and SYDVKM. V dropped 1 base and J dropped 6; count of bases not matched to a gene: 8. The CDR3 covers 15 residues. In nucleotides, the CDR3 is TGTGCCAGCAGTTTATCGACAGGGCTGTTCAATGGCTACACCTTC. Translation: CASSLSTGLFNGYTF.

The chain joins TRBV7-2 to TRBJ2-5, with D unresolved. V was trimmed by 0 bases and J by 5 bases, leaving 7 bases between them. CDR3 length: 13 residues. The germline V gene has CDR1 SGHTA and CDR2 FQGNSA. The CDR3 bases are TGTGCCAGCAGCTTAGCGCGCGGTGAGACCCAGTACTTC. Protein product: CASSLARGETQYF.

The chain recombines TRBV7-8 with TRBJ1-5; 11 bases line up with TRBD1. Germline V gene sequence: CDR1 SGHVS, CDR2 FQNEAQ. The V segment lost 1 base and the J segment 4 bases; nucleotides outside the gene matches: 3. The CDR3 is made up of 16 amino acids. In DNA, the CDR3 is TGTGCCAGCAGCTTAGTGGGACAGGGGGTAAATCAGCCCCAGCATTTT. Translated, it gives CASSLVGQGVNQPQHF.

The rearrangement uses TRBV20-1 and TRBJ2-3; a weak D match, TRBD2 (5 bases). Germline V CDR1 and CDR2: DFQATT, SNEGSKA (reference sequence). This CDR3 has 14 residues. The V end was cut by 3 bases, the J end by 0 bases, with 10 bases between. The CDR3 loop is CSASASTSTDTQYF. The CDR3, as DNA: TGCAGTGCTAGTGCTAGCACTAGCACAGATACGCAGTATTTT.